This is a list of T cell receptor beta chains from one sample in a study of cytomegalovirus exposure and HLA in healthy donors. Sequencing was performed with immunoSEQ multiplex PCR; in TCRdb, only in-frame clones are kept and a portion is missing. The data hold some 120,000 clones, with approximately 95% observed a single time. The sample comprised PBMCs. The receptors here all came from a man aged 18 to 29 in good health and CMV-seronegative. CDR3s include the opening cysteine and the closing phenylalanine or tryptophan. The D gene is left open where the match is weak. Clone size is shown for a subset of rows, as once, few, many or a class of expanded clone.

TGTGCCAGCAGCGAGTCAGGGGTGGATACGCAGTATTTT | CASSESGVDTQYF | NA | NA | TRBJ2-3 | TRBV9
TGTGCCAGCTCACCTCCGACAGGCGCCTACGAGCAGTACTTC | CASSPPTGAYEQYF | NA | NA | TRBJ2-7 | TRBV18
TGTGCCAGCAGTTTTCTTTCTAGCGGAGGGGAGACCCAGTACTTC | CASSFLSSGGETQYF | TRBD2 | NA | TRBJ2-5 | TRBV28
TGTGCCAGCAGCTTGGTCCCTACAGGGGCCTATGGCTACACCTTC | CASSLVPTGAYGYTF | TRBD1 | NA | TRBJ1-2 | TRBV5-6
TGTGCCACTGCGGGCGTCGAAGTTGAAAAACTGTTTTTT | CATAGVEVEKLFF | NA | NA | TRBJ1-4 | TRBV7-9
TGTGCCAGCAGTCCACGGACAGGAAAAACGGGTGGCTACACCTTC | CASSPRTGKTGGYTF | TRBD1 | NA | TRBJ1-2 | TRBV27
TGTGCCAGTAGTATTTACAGCTATAGCAATCAGCCCCAGCATTTT | CASSIYSYSNQPQHF | NA | NA | TRBJ1-5 | TRBV19
TGTGCCAGCAGCTTAGGAGGGATGAACACTGAAGCTTTCTTT | CASSLGGMNTEAFF | NA | NA | TRBJ1-1 | TRBV7-9
TGTGCCAGTAGTGACATAATCTCCTACAATGAGCAGTTCTTC | CASSDIISYNEQFF | NA | NA | TRBJ2-1 | TRBV19
TGTGCCAGCAGCTCCAGCTGGAGGCCCTCCTACGAGCAGTACTTC | CASSSSWRPSYEQYF | NA | NA | TRBJ2-7 | TRBV7-2
TGTGCCAGCAGTTTTAACAGCCCCTACGAGCAGTACTTC | CASSFNSPYEQYF | NA | NA | TRBJ2-7 | TRBV27
TGTGCCAGCAGCCATAATTCTGAAGCTTTCTTT | CASSHNSEAFF | NA | NA | TRBJ1-1 | TRBV4-2
TGTGCCTGGGGGGCAGGGAACGAAAAACTGTTTTTT | CAWGAGNEKLFF | NA | NA | TRBJ1-4 | TRBV30
TGTGCCAGCAGGAAAGAGGACAGGCTCAGAGGCTATGGCTACACCTTC | CASRKEDRLRGYGYTF | TRBD1 | NA | TRBJ1-2 | TRBV6-6
TGTGCCAGCAGCTTAGGGCTAGCGGGAAGAAATGAGCAGTTCTTC | CASSLGLAGRNEQFF | TRBD2 | once | TRBJ2-1 | TRBV7-3
TGTGCCTGGAGGGGCGCCCGGTCCCCGAACACCGGGGAGCTGTTTTTT | CAWRGARSPNTGELFF | NA | NA | TRBJ2-2 | TRBV30
TGTGCCAGTAGTATGGGCGGGAGGGCCTCCTACAATGAGCAGTTCTTC | CASSMGGRASYNEQFF | TRBD2 | NA | TRBJ2-1 | TRBV19
TGTGCCAGCAGCTTAGTAGAAGGGGGCATCAGTGAAGCTTTCTTT | CASSLVEGGISEAFF | TRBD1 | NA | TRBJ1-1 | TRBV7-3
TGCGCCAGCAGCTTGGGAGGGCGCAATGAGCAGTTCTTC | CASSLGGRNEQFF | NA | once | TRBJ2-1 | TRBV5-1
TGTGCCAGCAGTTACTCGGGAGGGGGTAGGGATACGCAGTATTTT | CASSYSGGGRDTQYF | NA | NA | TRBJ2-3 | TRBV6-5
TGTGCCAGCAGCAGCTCGACCGGGGGAGTGGAGACCCAGTACTTC | CASSSSTGGVETQYF | NA | NA | TRBJ2-5 | TRBV12-1
TGTGCCAGCAGTTCATTTGAGATCCTGGGAGGCTATGGCTACACCTTC | CASSSFEILGGYGYTF | NA | once | TRBJ1-2 | TRBV27
TGTGCCAGCAGCAAAAGGATACAGGGGAAAACCGGGGAGCTGTTTTTT | CASSKRIQGKTGELFF | NA | NA | TRBJ2-2 | TRBV21-1
TGTGCCGTCCACGGGACAGGGCGGAACACCGGGGAGCTGTTTTTT | CAVHGTGRNTGELFF | TRBD1 | NA | TRBJ2-2 | TRBV7-9
TGTGCCAGCAGCAGAGAGGGAGGGGGAGGGTACGAGCAGTACTTC | CASSREGGGGYEQYF | NA | NA | TRBJ2-7 | TRBV7-8
TGTGCCAGCAGCTTCCAGCGGGAGAGGACTGAGCAGTTCTTC | CASSFQRERTEQFF | TRBD2 | NA | TRBJ2-1 | TRBV7-2
TGTGCCAGCAGCCCATGGGGCCGGTCCCTGGGCGAGCAGTACTTC | CASSPWGRSLGEQYF | NA | NA | TRBJ2-7 | TRBV6-5
TGTGCCAGCAGTGTCGACGCGGGCACTGAAGCTTTCTTT | CASSVDAGTEAFF | NA | NA | TRBJ1-1 | TRBV6-4
TGTGCCAGCAGTTTATCGCGTTCGGGGGGGGATCAGCCCCAGCATTTT | CASSLSRSGGDQPQHF | NA | NA | TRBJ1-5 | TRBV28
TGTGCCAGCAGCTTGTTTATATCAGGGGCAGCGGTACGCGAGCAGTACTTC | CASSLFISGAAVREQYF | NA | NA | TRBJ2-7 | TRBV5-6
TGTGCCAGCGTGACTAGCGGGTACCTACGTGAGCAGTACTTC | CASVTSGYLREQYF | TRBD2 | NA | TRBJ2-7 | TRBV28
TGCGCCAGCAGCCTAGACCAGGGGTACCAGTACTTC | CASSLDQGYQYF | NA | NA | TRBJ2-7 | TRBV5-1
TGTGCCAGCAGTTACCCAGGCGGGGGGGCACGGGAGCTGTTTTTT | CASSYPGGGARELFF | TRBD2 | NA | TRBJ2-2 | TRBV6-5
TGCAGTGCTAGCTTGTACGAGCAGTACTTC | CSASLYEQYF | NA | NA | TRBJ2-7 | TRBV20-1
TGTGCCAGCTCACCCCCCGGGACTAGGGGGGACTACGAGCAGTACTTC | CASSPPGTRGDYEQYF | TRBD2 | NA | TRBJ2-7 | TRBV18
TGTGCCAGCTCACCCGGGGCGGGAAACACTGAAGCTTTCTTT | CASSPGAGNTEAFF | NA | NA | TRBJ1-1 | TRBV18
TGTGCCAGTCGGGACAGGGGCGCCTCCGCCTACTATGGCTACACCTTC | CASRDRGASAYYGYTF | TRBD1 | NA | TRBJ1-2 | TRBV19
TGTGCCAGCAGCTTATTGACAGAGGACGAGCAGTACTTC | CASSLLTEDEQYF | NA | once | TRBJ2-7 | TRBV13
TGCGCCAGCAGCCAACGTGAGGGACTAGCGGGAGTAAATGAGCAGTTCTTC | CASSQREGLAGVNEQFF | TRBD2 | NA | TRBJ2-1 | TRBV4-3
TGCGCCAGCAGCCAAGTAAGCAATCAGCCCCAGCATTTT | CASSQVSNQPQHF | NA | NA | TRBJ1-5 | TRBV4-1
TGCAGCGGCCTGGACAGAGCTAACTATGGCTACACCTTC | CSGLDRANYGYTF | NA | once | TRBJ1-2 | TRBV29-1
TGTGCCTGGAGTTCCGACAAAGGGACACGGCGAAGAGAGACCCAGTACTTC | CAWSSDKGTRRRETQYF | NA | NA | TRBJ2-5 | TRBV30
TGTGCCAGCAGCGCAGGGTACGGCAGCACCTACGAGCAGTACTTC | CASSAGYGSTYEQYF | NA | NA | TRBJ2-7 | TRBV7-2
TGTGCCAGCAGCGCGGACATACTATACTCTGGGGCCAACGTCCTGACTTTC | CASSADILYSGANVLTF | NA | NA | TRBJ2-6 | TRBV5-4
TGCGCCAGCAGCGGTCGACAGGGGGGTTACAATGAGCAGTTCTTC | CASSGRQGGYNEQFF | TRBD1 | NA | TRBJ2-1 | TRBV4-3
TGTGCCACCAGCTCCCCCGCCGGGGGGGGGTCCTACGAGCAGTACTTC | CATSSPAGGGSYEQYF | TRBD2 | NA | TRBJ2-7 | TRBV15
TGTGCCAGCAGCTTCGTAAAACGGACTGAAGCTTTCTTT | CASSFVKRTEAFF | NA | NA | TRBJ1-1 | TRBV7-9
TGTGCCAGCAGCCCGGGACAGGTAAATCAGCCCCAGCATTTT | CASSPGQVNQPQHF | TRBD1 | NA | TRBJ1-5 | TRBV2
TGTGCCAGCAGCCCCACTTGGGGGCAGGGTGGGGGCGATGAGCAGTTCTTC | CASSPTWGQGGGDEQFF | NA | NA | TRBJ2-1 | TRBV7-6
TGTGCCACCAGCAGCAGGGGAAGGTATGGCTACACCTTC | CATSSRGRYGYTF | NA | NA | TRBJ1-2 | TRBV15
TGCGCCAGCAGCCAAGCAGGGCTGAACACTGAAGCTTTCTTT | CASSQAGLNTEAFF | NA | NA | TRBJ1-1 | TRBV4-3
TGTGCCAGCAGCCCATCGGGTTCTAGCACAGATACGCAGTATTTT | CASSPSGSSTDTQYF | NA | NA | TRBJ2-3 | TRBV7-3
TGTGCCACAAAAGCGGGAGTAAACTACAATGAGCAGTTCTTC | CATKAGVNYNEQFF | TRBD2 | few | TRBJ2-1 | TRBV6-5
TGTGCCAGCAGTTTATCGAGAGGGGGGAACACTGAAGCTTTCTTT | CASSLSRGGNTEAFF | NA | NA | TRBJ1-1 | TRBV27